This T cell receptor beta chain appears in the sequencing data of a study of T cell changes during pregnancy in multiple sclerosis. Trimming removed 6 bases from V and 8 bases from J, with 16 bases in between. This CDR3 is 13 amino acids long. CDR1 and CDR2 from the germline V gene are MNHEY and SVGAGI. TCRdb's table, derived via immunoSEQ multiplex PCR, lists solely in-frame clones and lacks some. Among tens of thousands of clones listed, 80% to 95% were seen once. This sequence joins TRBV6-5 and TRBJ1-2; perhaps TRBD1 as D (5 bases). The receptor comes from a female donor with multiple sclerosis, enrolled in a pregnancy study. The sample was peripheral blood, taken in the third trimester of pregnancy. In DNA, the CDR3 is TGTGCCAGCAGAACTATAGGGGCACGGGGCTACACCTTC. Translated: CASRTIGARGYTF.